This TCR beta chain is from a study of T cells in Graves' hyperthyroidism and ophthalmopathy. What was amplified from RNA transcripts were TCR beta CDR3 regions. The TCR CDR3 first-round RT-PCR relied on the HTBI primer set. One entry per CDR3 protein, called by TCRdb with MiXCR from the multiplex PCR reads. The data contain around 600,000 distinct CDR3 sequences, roughly 15% of them seen just once; the ten biggest clones take up 3% to 4%. Germline CDR1 and CDR2: SNHLY and FYNNEI. V lost 10 bases to trimming and J lost 5 bases, with 15 bases between them. The CDR3 has 13 residues. This clonotype was recorded at least ten times.

The source of this sequence is a woman aged 35 to 49 with Graves' ophthalmopathy. The sequenced sample was blood. This chain links TRBV2 with TRBJ1-5, with D unclear. CDR3 sequence (DNA): TGTGCCACCGGGAGGGAAAGGGATCAGCCCCAGCATTTT. Its protein product is CATGRERDQPQHF.